The T cell receptor beta chain described here comes from a study of cytomegalovirus exposure and HLA in healthy donors. Across the whole study: A prior study identified 90 million to 120 million unique TCR beta sequences from 200 million or so T cells.

Overall study results and limits: Analyzed later, association rates of TCRs varied across HLA loci, with DRB1 most and HLA-C fewest. Available immune exposure information covered CMV serostatus only.

A word on this clone: Its antigen is still unknown.

This CDR3 region has 13 residues. Germline values: CDR1 WNHNN, CDR2 SYGVQD (reference sequence). V gave up 0 bases and J gave up 9 bases, with 6 bases separating them. The PCR employed 60 Vbeta primers together with 13 Jbeta primers. Method: immunoSEQ multiplex PCR; TCRdb's copy keeps in-frame clones and lacks some. The table records fewer than 80,000 clones, under 80% of them present only once. Sequencing used PBMCs. The V and J genes are TRBV10-1 and TRBJ1-6; TRBD1 is a possible D gene (5 bases). This TCR came from a woman aged 50 to 60 in good health and CMV-seropositive. The CDR3 is CASSESGGSPLHF. CDR3 sequence (DNA): TGCGCCAGCAGTGAGTCCGGGGGTTCACCCCTCCACTTT.